This T cell receptor (beta chain) stems from a study of OX40 agonist ivuxolimab in advanced cancers. The CDR3 has 14 amino acids. The V gene end was trimmed by 5 bases and the J gene end by 5 bases; junction bases not matched to a gene: 6. Germline V gene lookup returns CDR1 KGHSH and CDR2 LQKENI. The data were produced by immunoSEQ multiplex PCR, yet TCRdb's version contains in-frame clones alone and is incomplete. Of about 44,000 clones in the sample, around 88% were seen once. This clonotype originated in an adult with an advanced solid tumor such as melanoma, head and neck, liver or kidney cancer. The source material was CD4+ or CD8+ T cells sorted from blood, sampled in a trial of the OX40 agonist ivuxolimab. The chain links TRBV18 to TRBJ1-2; TRBD1 agrees at 9 bases. The CDR3 sequence: CASSSRQGEYGYTF. As DNA, the CDR3 is TGTGCCAGCTCATCCCGACAGGGGGAATATGGCTACACCTTC.